A selection of T cell receptor beta chains follows, all from one sample in a study of CD8 T cells in ankylosing spondylitis. TCRdb re-called the 5' RACE reads through MiXCR, storing one row per CDR3 protein. The sample comprises fewer than 750,000 distinct CDR3 sequences, around a fifth of which are singletons, and 19% rests with the top ten. The source material was blood, either unsorted or a sorted T cell fraction (not recorded which). The receptors stem from a male donor with ankylosing spondylitis. CDR3s include the opening cysteine and the closing phenylalanine or tryptophan. D genes are given only for firm matches. Clone size is shown for a subset of rows, as once, few, many or a class of expanded clone.

clone size	V gene	D gene	J gene	CDR3 protein	CDR3 DNA
few	TRBV5-1	.	TRBJ2-5	CASSQFQETQYF	TGCGCCAGCAGCCAATTCCAAGAGACCCAGTACTTC
few	TRBV30	TRBD1	TRBJ2-3	CAWSPGQGPTDTQYF	TGTGCCTGGAGTCCGGGACAGGGTCCCACAGATACGCAGTATTTT
few	TRBV5-1	.	TRBJ1-1	CASSTPGPEAFF	TGCGCCAGCAGCACCCCGGGACCTGAAGCTTTCTTT
.	TRBV10-2	.	TRBJ1-1	CASSLGGSFAEAFF	TGCGCCAGCAGTTTAGGAGGGTCTTTCGCTGAAGCTTTCTTT
few	TRBV20-1	.	TRBJ2-7	CSARDLRGEAYEQYF	TGCAGTGCTAGAGATCTAAGAGGGGAAGCCTACGAGCAGTACTTC
.	TRBV20-1	TRBD1	TRBJ2-3	CSARVGGQGKGTDTQYF	TGCAGTGCTAGAGTGGGAGGACAGGGGAAGGGGACAGATACGCAGTATTTT
.	TRBV12-3/TRBV12-4	.	TRBJ2-3	CASTKGDFLDTQYF	TGTGCCAGCACCAAGGGGGACTTCCTGGATACGCAGTATTTT
few	TRBV28	.	TRBJ2-7	CASISSSYEQYF	TGTGCCAGCATCTCCAGCTCCTACGAGCAGTACTTC
.	TRBV6-4	TRBD2	TRBJ2-3	CASSDGGGEGDTQYF	TGTGCCAGCAGTGACGGCGGGGGGGAAGGTGATACGCAGTATTTT
.	TRBV18	.	TRBJ2-7	CASSRSQEQYF	TGTGCCAGCTCACGTTCTCAAGAGCAGTACTTC
.	TRBV5-8	.	TRBJ2-7	CASSLGRYSEQYF	TGTGCCAGCAGCTTGGGCAGATACTCCGAGCAGTACTTC
few	TRBV7-3	TRBD2	TRBJ2-3	CASSRTSGPDTQYF	TGTGCCAGCAGCAGAACTAGCGGGCCAGATACGCAGTATTTT
few	TRBV20-1	.	TRBJ2-5	CSARDNRLSRETQYF	TGCAGTGCTAGAGATAATCGCCTCAGTCGGGAGACCCAGTACTTC
.	TRBV11-1	.	TRBJ2-2	CASSLKGLRGPNTGELFF	TGTGCCAGCAGCTTAAAGGGCCTGAGGGGTCCGAACACCGGGGAGCTGTTTTTT
.	TRBV4-1	.	TRBJ2-3	CASSQGENTDTQYF	TGCGCCAGCAGCCAAGGTGAAAACACAGATACGCAGTATTTT
few	TRBV21-1	.	TRBJ1-2	CASRLSRGGYTF	TGTGCCAGCAGGTTGAGCCGGGGCGGCTACACCTTC
.	TRBV2	.	TRBJ2-2	CASRPLGGELFF	TGTGCCAGCAGGCCCCTCGGGGGGGAGCTGTTTTTT
few	TRBV6-5	.	TRBJ2-3	CASSYNTGTDTQYF	TGTGCCAGCAGTTACAACACCGGGACAGATACGCAGTATTTT
few	TRBV2	TRBD1	TRBJ1-3	CASRGQGALGTGNTIYF	TGTGCCAGCAGGGGACAGGGGGCTTTGGGTACTGGAAACACCATATATTTT
.	TRBV29-1	TRBD1	TRBJ2-3	CSVGGTGGADTQYF	TGCAGCGTTGGGGGGACAGGGGGGGCAGATACGCAGTATTTT
.	TRBV6-6	.	TRBJ2-2	CAISGNTGELFF	TGTGCCATCTCGGGGAACACCGGGGAGCTGTTTTTT
many	TRBV5-1	TRBD2	TRBJ2-3	CASSPYGAGVGDTQYF	TGCGCCAGCAGCCCCTATGGAGCGGGGGTCGGGGATACGCAGTATTTT
.	TRBV4-1	.	TRBJ2-2	CASSLYLGGIAGTLNTGELFF	TGCGCCAGCAGCCTCTATTTAGGGGGGATAGCGGGTACTCTAAACACCGGGGAGCTGTTTTTT
few	TRBV20-1	TRBD2	TRBJ2-3	CSARDGGGATDTQYF	TGCAGTGCTAGAGATGGCGGGGGGGCGACAGATACGCAGTATTTT
.	TRBV20-1	TRBD1	TRBJ1-3	CSARTGTNSLGNTIYF	TGCAGTGCTCGGACAGGGACTAACTCCTTAGGAAACACCATATATTTT